Shown below are 5 T cell receptor beta chains from a single sample sequenced in a study of shared clonotypes between healthy human individuals. The table came from immunoSEQ multiplex PCR; TCRdb's copy has only in-frame clones and leaves some out. This repertoire shows 800,000 to 1,200,000 clones, around 82% found once; its top ten account for approximately 0.52%. The material sequenced was memory CD4+ T cells from PBMCs. Documented subset: CD45RA-negative fraction. All receptors derive from a young man in good health. Some clones in this sample may be carry-over from other donors' samples.

In its sample, this clone was seen once. This chain links TRBV6-6 with TRBJ2-5; unclear D gene. Germline V lookup: CDR1 MNHNY, CDR2 SVGAGI (reference sequence). The ends were cut back, 2 bases at V and 5 bases at J, with 6 bases in the middle. This CDR3 spans 12 amino acids. CDR3 sequence: CASSYVGETQYF. As DNA, the CDR3 is TGTGCCAGCAGTTACGTCGGTGAGACCCAGTACTTC.

This clone was observed at least ten times. The rearrangement links TRBV7-8 to TRBJ2-1; 8 nucleotides align to TRBD2. Trimming cost V 5 bases and J 8 bases; bases outside gene matches: 14. The CDR3 runs 16 residues. Germline CDR1 reads SGHVS; CDR2 reads FQNEAQ. DNA for the CDR3: TGTGCCAGCAGCGCCCAATCAGCGGGAGTTGACTATGAGCAGTTCTTC. Protein sequence: CASSAQSAGVDYEQFF.

This chain links TRBV6-4 with TRBJ1-2, with 9 bases that match TRBD1. Germline V lookup: CDR1 MRHNA, CDR2 SNTAGT. After removal of 4 bases from V and 8 bases from J, the junction contained 5 bases not matched to a gene. This CDR3 has 13 residues. CDR3 nucleotides: TGTGCCAGCAGTGCCGGGACAGGGAGAGGCTACACCTTC. Residues: CASSAGTGRGYTF.

V is TRBV5-6 and J is TRBJ1-1, with 9 bases fitting TRBD1. The CDR3 is 17 amino acids. V shed 4 bases and J 0 bases; nucleotides not matched to a gene: 10. Looked up from germline, CDR1 is SGHDT and CDR2 is YYEEEE. CDR3: CASSGIRDRVLNTEAFF. The CDR3 bases are TGTGCCAGCAGCGGGATCCGGGACAGGGTATTGAACACTGAAGCTTTCTTT.

This clone has a handful of counts. J is TRBJ1-4 and V is TRBV30; D gene unclear. This CDR3 has 14 amino acids. V was clipped by 2 bases and J by 8 bases, with 15 bases between them. Germline lookup yields CDR1 GTSNPN and CDR2 SVGIG (reference sequence). The CDR3 DNA is TGTGCCTGGAGTCCCGGCACCGTTGGGGAAAAACTGTTTTTT. Protein: CAWSPGTVGEKLFF.